This T cell receptor (beta chain) was identified during a study of cytomegalovirus exposure and HLA in healthy donors. Overall study context: Earlier results showed roughly 120 million unique TCR beta sequences derived from approximately 170 million T cells. Study outcomes and limitations: Most CMV-associated TCR beta chains appeared HLA-restricted in a later analysis. Clonal expansion, a later analysis showed, was greater in HLA-associated TCR beta chains than in equally common others.

On this clone: The antigen remains unidentified.

The CDR3 has 15 residues. Germline-derived CDR1 and CDR2 are MNHEY and SMNVEV (reference sequence). Deletions cut 4 bases from V and 5 bases from J, with 17 bases between. The PCR ran on 60 Vbeta and 13 Jbeta primers. Libraries were prepared by immunoSEQ multiplex PCR; TCRdb keeps only in-frame clonotypes and omits some of them. The sample consists of about 170,000 clones, about 76% of them appearing once. The source of this sequence is a woman younger than 35 in good health and CMV-seropositive. Sample: PBMCs. The rearrangement links TRBV27 to TRBJ2-5, with D perhaps TRBD1 (6 bases). The chain's CDR3 is CASSSLTGNEETQYF. CDR3 bases: TGTGCCAGCAGTTCTCTAACAGGGAATGAGGAGACCCAGTACTTC.